This TCR beta chain was recovered during a study of CD8+ T cells in alopecia areata (dated by TCRdb to 2016 to 2018). Regarding the study in general: Treated patients were enrolled in an open-label pilot trial of oral tofacitinib, 5 to 10 mg twice daily, for moderate-to-severe alopecia areata. RNA was obtained with the PAXgene miRNA kit for fixed scalp, the miRNeasy kit for PBMCs, and the RNeasy kit for mouse skin. To study T cell clonal expansion in alopecia areata, the researchers applied high-throughput TCRbeta sequencing to both the C3H/HeJ mouse model and human patients. Human TCRbeta sequencing covered scalp tissue and sorted CD4+ and CD8+ peripheral blood T cells from patchy and totalis/universalis alopecia areata patients and healthy controls. Disease severity in treated patients was measured with the SALT score, which quantifies the percentage of affected scalp surface area. Biopsies were taken from tofacitinib-treated patients at baseline and again at 4 and 24 weeks into treatment, and several of those patients also had a later scalp biopsy. TCRbeta CDR3 regions were amplified by immunoSEQ multiplex PCR with 35 Vbeta forward and 13 Jbeta reverse primers. Tofacitinib was given for 6 to 18 months, followed by 6 months of follow-up off drug to assess delayed response and recurrence. Scalp clonality was compared among normal scalp (n=4), patchy alopecia areata scalp (n=8), and alopecia totalis/universalis scalp (n=8).

As concerns this clone: Its antigen target is currently unknown. Base qualities are not at hand, and no much larger clone is one base apart.

The time point label of this sample denotes: about 25 weeks on oral tofacitinib. Read against the paper, the sample's treatment or condition label means: oral pan-JAK inhibitor, 5-10 mg twice daily. Peripheral blood and lesional scalp punch biopsies were obtained from patients with alopecia areata. PBMCs were isolated by density centrifugation and stained for CD3, CD4 and CD8, after which CD4+ and CD8+ T cells were sorted on a FACSAria. The study at large found these results: The treated cohort was small, with a single nonresponder, so links between baseline CD8+ expansion and response need larger studies. Shared TCR sequences between patients were less evident than in mice, which may be partly attributable to HLA diversity in the patient population. Lesional scalp, especially in alopecia totalis/universalis, showed higher clonality and more expanded CD8+ clones than normal scalp, suggesting antigenic drive. During tofacitinib treatment, many expanded lesional clones stuck around in both scalp and blood, and this persistence may partly explain why relapse happens after treatment is stopped. Resident alphabeta T cells in normal human skin are also sequenced, complicating scalp TCR repertoire analysis, unlike mouse skin dominated by gammadelta T cells. Scalp clonality and the number of expanded CD8+ clones among the top 100 scalp clones were significantly decreased by tofacitinib.

Receptors were amplified or captured by the immunoSEQ multiplex PCR assay. To provide template for TCR sequencing, every sample had RNA extracted and reverse transcribed into cDNA. First-strand cDNA was synthesized with SuperScript III using a 2:1 mix of oligo-dT and random hexamers. A synthetic immune receptor repertoire was used to gauge amplification bias, and whatever bias remained was removed computationally. The authors processed their data as follows. Raw reads were preprocessed for error removal, and CDR3 was defined according to IMGT conventions as running from the conserved cysteine to phenylalanine. Clonality was computed as 1 minus the Shannon entropy, with the entropy normalized by log2 of the number of productive unique TCRs. Scalp TCRbeta sequences were cross-referenced with sorted blood CD4 and CD8 repertoires so that the CD4 or CD8 identity of scalp clones could be inferred. TCRdb stores this immuneACCESS table with in-frame sequences only. Part of the clones is absent; in the studies checked, under half of the shortfall reflects unresolved V genes, and no reason is known for the rest. That table supplies the V and J calls and clone size; D and trimming were determined from the DNA. The sample yields some 110,000 clones; roughly three fifths were counted once. The biggest ten clones account for roughly an eighth of the sample.

A distance of 10 bases separates the germline ends of V and J, which lose 6 bases and 5 bases respectively. Including the terminal cysteine and phenylalanine, the CDR3 comprises 13 residues. Only CDR3 DNA is held: 39 bases, read in frame from base 1. CDR1 and CDR2, per the germline V gene, are MNHEY and SVGAGI. The sequencing used CD8+ T cells sorted from blood, collected at week 24, from a patient treated with tofacitinib. The sequence derives from a human donor with alopecia areata. Recombination linked TRBV6-5 to TRBJ2-2, with the D gene uncertain. The CDR3 has the sequence CASSHPVTGELFF. The bases are TGTGCCAGCAGCCACCCCGTAACCGGGGAGCTGTTTTTT.